This paragraph covers one T cell receptor beta chain sequence. Antigen: not known. Sequenced by immunoSEQ multiplex PCR; TCRdb stores in-frame clones only, minus some. In the table there are tens of thousands of clones, approximately 86% of which are singletons. The source of the sample is a study of OX40 agonist ivuxolimab in advanced cancers. General study findings and limits: Doses of 0.1 to 3.0 mg/kg were accompanied by clonal expansion of CD4+ and CD8+ blood T cells by week 6. Some of the nonresponding patients also showed low levels of normalized T-cell clonal expansion.

The V end lost 3 bases, the J end lost 0 bases, and 11 bases lay between the germline ends. From germline, CDR1 is LNHDA and CDR2 SQIVND (reference sequence). There are 15 residues in the CDR3. This receptor was obtained from an adult with an advanced solid tumor such as melanoma, head and neck, liver or kidney cancer. The chain joins TRBV19 to TRBJ1-1, with D hard to call. Sequenced here: CD4+ or CD8+ T cells sorted from blood, sampled in a trial of the OX40 agonist ivuxolimab. CDR3 nucleotides: TGTGCCAGTAGTATTGGTGGGAGGATGAACACTGAAGCTTTCTTT. Its translation is CASSIGGRMNTEAFF.